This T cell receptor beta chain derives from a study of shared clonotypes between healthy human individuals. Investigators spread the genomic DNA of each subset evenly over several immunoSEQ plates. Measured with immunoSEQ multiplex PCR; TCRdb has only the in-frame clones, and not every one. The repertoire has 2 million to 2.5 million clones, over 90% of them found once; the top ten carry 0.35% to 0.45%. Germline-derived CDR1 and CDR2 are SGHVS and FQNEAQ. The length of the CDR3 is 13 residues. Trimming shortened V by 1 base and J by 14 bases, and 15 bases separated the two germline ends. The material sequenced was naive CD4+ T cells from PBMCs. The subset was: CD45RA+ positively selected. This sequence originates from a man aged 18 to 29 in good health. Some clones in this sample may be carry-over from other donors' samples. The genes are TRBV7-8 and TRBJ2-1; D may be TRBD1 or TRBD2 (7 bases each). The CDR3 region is CASSLDHRGGKFF. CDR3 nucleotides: TGTGCCAGCAGCTTAGACCACAGGGGAGGGAAGTTCTTC.